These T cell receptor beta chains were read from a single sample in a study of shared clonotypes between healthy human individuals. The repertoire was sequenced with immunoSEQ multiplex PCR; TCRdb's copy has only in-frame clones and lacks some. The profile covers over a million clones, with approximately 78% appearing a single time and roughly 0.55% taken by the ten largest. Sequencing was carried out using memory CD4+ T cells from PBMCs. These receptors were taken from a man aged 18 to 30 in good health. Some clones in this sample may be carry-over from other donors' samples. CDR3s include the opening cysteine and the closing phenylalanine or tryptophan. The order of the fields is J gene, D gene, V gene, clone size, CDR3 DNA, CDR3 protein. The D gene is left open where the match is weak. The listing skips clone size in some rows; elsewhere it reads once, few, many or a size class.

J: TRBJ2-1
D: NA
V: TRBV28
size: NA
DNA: TGTGCCAGCAGGACATACCTACTAGTCAATGAGCAGTTCTTC
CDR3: CASRTYLLVNEQFF

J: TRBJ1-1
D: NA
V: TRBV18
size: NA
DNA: TGTGCCAGCTCACCCGCACTGAACACTGAAGCTTTCTTT
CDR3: CASSPALNTEAFF

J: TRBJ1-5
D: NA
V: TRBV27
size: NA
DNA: TGTGCCAGCAGTTTACTGTATAGTGGGAGGGGAGGAACTCAGCCCCAGCATTTT
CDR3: CASSLLYSGRGGTQPQHF

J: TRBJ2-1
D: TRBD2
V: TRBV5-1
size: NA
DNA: TGCGCCAGCAGCTTGGATGGACGGGGGGTTACCAATGAGCAGTTCTTC
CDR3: CASSLDGRGVTNEQFF

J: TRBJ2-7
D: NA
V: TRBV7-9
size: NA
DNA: TGTGCCAGCAGCTTTGGAGGGGTCTACGAGCAGTACTTC
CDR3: CASSFGGVYEQYF

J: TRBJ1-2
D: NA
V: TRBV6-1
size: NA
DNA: TGTGCCAGCAGTGACAGGGCAGCTAACTATGGCTACACCTTC
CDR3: CASSDRAANYGYTF

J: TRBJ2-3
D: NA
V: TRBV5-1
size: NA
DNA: TGCGCCAGCGCAAACGGAGGGTTTCGGACAGATACGCAGTATTTT
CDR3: CASANGGFRTDTQYF

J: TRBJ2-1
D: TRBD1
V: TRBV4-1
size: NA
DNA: TGCGCCAGCAGCCAAGCCGGGACAGGGAGGAACAATGAGCAGTTCTTC
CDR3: CASSQAGTGRNNEQFF

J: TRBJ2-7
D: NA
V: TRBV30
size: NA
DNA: TGTGCCTGGAGCCCGGGGTCAATTTACGAGCAGTACTTC
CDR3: CAWSPGSIYEQYF

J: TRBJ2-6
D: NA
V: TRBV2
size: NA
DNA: TGTGCCAGCAGTGCTTTATCTGGGGCCAACGTCCTGACTTTC
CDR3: CASSALSGANVLTF

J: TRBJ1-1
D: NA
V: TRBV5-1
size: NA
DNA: TGCGCCAGCAGCTTTTCTGCGGGAGCGAACACTGAAGCTTTCTTT
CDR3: CASSFSAGANTEAFF

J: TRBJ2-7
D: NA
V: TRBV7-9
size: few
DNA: TGTGCCAGCAGCTTCCGCGGGGGCGTCTACGAGCAGTACTTC
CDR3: CASSFRGGVYEQYF

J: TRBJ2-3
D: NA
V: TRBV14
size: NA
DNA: TGTGCCAGCAGCCAAGATGACAGCACAGATACGCAGTATTTT
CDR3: CASSQDDSTDTQYF

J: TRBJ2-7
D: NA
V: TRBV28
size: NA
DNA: TGTGCCAGCAGTCCGACGTTAGGGGCAGGTTCATACTACGAGCAGTACTTC
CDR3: CASSPTLGAGSYYEQYF

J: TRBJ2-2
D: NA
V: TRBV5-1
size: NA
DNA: TGCGCCAGCAGCTTGGAGGGGGCCGGGGAGCTGTTTTTT
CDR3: CASSLEGAGELFF

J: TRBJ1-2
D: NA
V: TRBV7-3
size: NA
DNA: TGTGCCAGCAGCGCCCGAATCGGGTGGGCCTATGGCTACACCTTC
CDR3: CASSARIGWAYGYTF

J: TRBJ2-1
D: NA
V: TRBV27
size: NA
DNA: TGTGCCAGCAGTCCGCGGACAGTCAATGAGCAGTTCTTC
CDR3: CASSPRTVNEQFF

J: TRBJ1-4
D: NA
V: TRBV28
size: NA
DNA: TGTGCCAGCAGTTTATTTTATAGACGAAGTGAAAAACTGTTTTTT
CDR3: CASSLFYRRSEKLFF

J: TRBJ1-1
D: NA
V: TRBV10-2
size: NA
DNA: TGCGCCAGCAGTGGTACTGTTCGGGGACTGAACACTGAAGCTTTCTTT
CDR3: CASSGTVRGLNTEAFF

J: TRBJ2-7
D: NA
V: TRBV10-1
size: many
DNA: TGCGCCAGCCCGGGTCAGGGCACCTACGAGCAGTACTTC
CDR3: CASPGQGTYEQYF

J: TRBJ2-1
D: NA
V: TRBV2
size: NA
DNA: TGTGCCAGCAGTGAATATCCAAGGCTAGCGAGTCTGGGGAGGAATGAGCAGTTCTTC
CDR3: CASSEYPRLASLGRNEQFF

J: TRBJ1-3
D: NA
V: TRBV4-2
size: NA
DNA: TGTGCCAGCAGCCAAGAATTGCGAGGATCTGGAAACACCATATATTTT
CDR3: CASSQELRGSGNTIYF

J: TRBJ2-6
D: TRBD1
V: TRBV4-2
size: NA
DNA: TGTGCCAGCAGCCAAGATTTGAGTTGGGGACAGGGGATACTCTCTGGGGCCAACGTCCTGACTTTC
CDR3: CASSQDLSWGQGILSGANVLTF

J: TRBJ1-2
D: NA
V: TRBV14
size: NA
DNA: TGTGCCAGCAGCCCCCAGGGTGGGGTTGGCTACACCTTC
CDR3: CASSPQGGVGYTF